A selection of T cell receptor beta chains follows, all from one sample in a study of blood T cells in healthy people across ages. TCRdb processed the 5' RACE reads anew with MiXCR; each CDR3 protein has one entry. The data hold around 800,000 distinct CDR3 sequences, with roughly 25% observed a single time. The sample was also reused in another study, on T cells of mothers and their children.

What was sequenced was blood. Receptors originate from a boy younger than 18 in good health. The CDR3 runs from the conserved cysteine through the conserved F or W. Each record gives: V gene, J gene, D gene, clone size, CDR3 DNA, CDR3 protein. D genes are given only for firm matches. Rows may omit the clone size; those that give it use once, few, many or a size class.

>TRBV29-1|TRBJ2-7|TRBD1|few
TGCAGCGTTGATGACAGGGACCCCTACGAGCAGTACTTC
CSVDDRDPYEQYF
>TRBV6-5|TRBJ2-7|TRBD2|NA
TGTGCCAGCAGAAGAGCGGGGGGGAATTTCGAGCAGTACTTC
CASRRAGGNFEQYF
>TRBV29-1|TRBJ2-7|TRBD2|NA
TGCAGCGCCATCGGCGGGGGGGAGGACTACGAGCAGTACTTC
CSAIGGGEDYEQYF
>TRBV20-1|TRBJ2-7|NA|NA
TGCAGTGCCCTTCGCCAGGGGTCCCCTATCCTCTACGAGCAGTACTTC
CSALRQGSPILYEQYF
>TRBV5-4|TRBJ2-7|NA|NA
TGTGCCGCACAGGGACCCTCCTACGAGCAGTACTTC
CAAQGPSYEQYF
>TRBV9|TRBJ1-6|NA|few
TGTGCCAGCAGCGTAGGAGGCGCCGTATTAAATTCACCCCTCCACTTT
CASSVGGAVLNSPLHF
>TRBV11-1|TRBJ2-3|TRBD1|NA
TGTGCCAGCAGCCAAAGTTTTGACAGGGTGGCAGATACGCAGTATTTT
CASSQSFDRVADTQYF
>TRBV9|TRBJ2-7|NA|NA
TGTGCCAGCAGCGTACAGGACGGGTCCTACGAGCAGTACTTC
CASSVQDGSYEQYF
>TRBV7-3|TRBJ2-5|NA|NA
TGTGCCAGCAGTCGGCGACATAGGGAGACCCAGTACTTC
CASSRRHRETQYF
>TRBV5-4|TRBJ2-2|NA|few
TGTGCCAGCAGCTTGGAGGCCAGACCCTCGAACACCGGGGAGCTGTTTTTT
CASSLEARPSNTGELFF
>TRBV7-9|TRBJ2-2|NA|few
TGTGCCAGCACCCCTTTCACCGGGGAGCTGTTTTTT
CASTPFTGELFF
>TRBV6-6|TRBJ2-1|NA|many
TGTGCCAGCAGTCGTCCTAGGGACCGGATAGGCAATGAGCAGTTCTTC
CASSRPRDRIGNEQFF
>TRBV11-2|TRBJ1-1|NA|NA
TGTGCCAGCAGCTCTTCCCAGAGCGGTGAAGCTTTCTTT
CASSSSQSGEAFF
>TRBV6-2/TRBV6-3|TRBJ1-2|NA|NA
TGTGCCAGCAGCCTTAAGGGGATCGTCGGCTACACCTTC
CASSLKGIVGYTF
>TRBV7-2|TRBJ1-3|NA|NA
TGTGCCAGCAGCTTAGTTGGGGGGCCATCCTCTGGAAACACCATATATTTT
CASSLVGGPSSGNTIYF
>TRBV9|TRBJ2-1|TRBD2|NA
TGTGCCAGTGGCGGGGGGAGCTCCTACAATGAGCAGTTCTTC
CASGGGSSYNEQFF
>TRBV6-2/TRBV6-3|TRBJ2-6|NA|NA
TGTGCCAGCACCCCAGACTCTGGGGCCAACGTCCTGACTTTC
CASTPDSGANVLTF
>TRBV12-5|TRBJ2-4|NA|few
TGTGCTAGTGGTCCAGGGAGAAACATTCAGTACTTC
CASGPGRNIQYF
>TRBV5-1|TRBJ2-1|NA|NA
TGCGCCAGCAGCTTGACTTGGACCGGAAATGAGCAGTTCTTC
CASSLTWTGNEQFF
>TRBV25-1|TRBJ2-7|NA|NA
TGTGCCAGCAGTGATGTTTGGGTCGGGGACCCTTACGAGCAGTACTTC
CASSDVWVGDPYEQYF
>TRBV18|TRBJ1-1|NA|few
TGTGCCAGCTCCCCTCTTGGACCGTACACTGAAGCTTTCTTT
CASSPLGPYTEAFF
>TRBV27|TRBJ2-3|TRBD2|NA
TGTGCCAGCAGTTTACTGACTAGCGGGAGTAGCACAGATACGCAGTATTTT
CASSLLTSGSSTDTQYF
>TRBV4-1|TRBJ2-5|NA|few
TGCGCCAGCAGCGCGCGGGGGACAACCCAAGAGACCCAGTACTTC
CASSARGTTQETQYF
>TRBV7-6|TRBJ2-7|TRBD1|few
TGTGCCAGCAGCTTACTGGACAGGGACGAGCAGTACTTC
CASSLLDRDEQYF
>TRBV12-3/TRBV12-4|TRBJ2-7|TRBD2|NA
TGTGCCAGCAGCCCTGGGAGCGGGGCCTCCTACGAGCAGTACTTC
CASSPGSGASYEQYF
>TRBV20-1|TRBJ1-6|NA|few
TGCAGTGCACGGGGGAATTCACCCCTCCACTTT
CSARGNSPLHF
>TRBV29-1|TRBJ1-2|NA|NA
TGCAGTATAACTGCACCCTCCGGCTACACCTTC
CSITAPSGYTF
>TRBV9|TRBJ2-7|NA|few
TGTGCCAGCAGCGTAGACAGGGCAACATTGTACTTC
CASSVDRATLYF
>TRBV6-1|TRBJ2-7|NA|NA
TGTGCCAGCAGTGTTACAATGACCGTTCTTACCTACGAGCAGTACTTC
CASSVTMTVLTYEQYF
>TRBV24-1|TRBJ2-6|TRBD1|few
TGTGCCACCAGTGATCGCACCCTTGACAGGGCTGGGGCCAACGTCCTGACTTTC
CATSDRTLDRAGANVLTF
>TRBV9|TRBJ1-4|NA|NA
TGTGCCAGCAGCGGGGGGGTCCAGCCCGAAAAACTGTTTTTT
CASSGGVQPEKLFF
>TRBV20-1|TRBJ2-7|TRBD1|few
TGCAGTGCTCCCCCGGGACAGGCACACTACGAGCAGTACTTC
CSAPPGQAHYEQYF
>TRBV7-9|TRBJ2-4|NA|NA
TGTGCCAGCAGCCCTCACCGGGGGGCGGTTCTAGCCAAAAACATTCAGTACTTC
CASSPHRGAVLAKNIQYF
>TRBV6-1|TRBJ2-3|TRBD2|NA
TGTGCCAGCAGTCGCCATACTAGCGGGGGGTTGACGGATACGCAGTGTTTT
CASSRHTSGGLTDTQCF
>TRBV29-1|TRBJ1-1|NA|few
TGCAGCGTTTCCCCCGTGGGCCAGGACACTGAAGCTTTCTTT
CSVSPVGQDTEAFF
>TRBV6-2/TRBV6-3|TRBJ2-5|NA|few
TGTGCCAGCAGTTACTCCTACCGGGTAGAATTTCAAGAGACCCAGTACTTC
CASSYSYRVEFQETQYF
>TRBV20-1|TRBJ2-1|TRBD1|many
TGCAGTGCTCGGACAGGGTCCTACAATGAGCAGTTCTTC
CSARTGSYNEQFF
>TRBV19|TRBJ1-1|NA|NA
TGTGCCAGTAGTATAGCAGGGACCATGAACACTGAAGCTTTCTTT
CASSIAGTMNTEAFF
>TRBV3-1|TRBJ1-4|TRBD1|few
TGTGCCAGCAGCGACAGGGGCTGGGGTGAAAAACTGTTTTTT
CASSDRGWGEKLFF
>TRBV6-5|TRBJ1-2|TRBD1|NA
TGTGCCAGCAGTTACTCGCCTAACAGGGGGTTTTATGGCTACACCTTC
CASSYSPNRGFYGYTF
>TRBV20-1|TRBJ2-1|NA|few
TGCAGTGCAACGGGGGGCCGGGAGACCAATGAGCAGTTCTTC
CSATGGRETNEQFF
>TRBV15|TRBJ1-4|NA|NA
TGTGCCACCAGCTCAACCTGGGGCAGCCCTAATGAAAAACTGTTTTTT
CATSSTWGSPNEKLFF
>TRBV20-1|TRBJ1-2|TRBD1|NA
TGCAGTGCTAGAGAGGGGACAGGGTGGGTTGTTTATGGCTACACCTTC
CSAREGTGWVVYGYTF
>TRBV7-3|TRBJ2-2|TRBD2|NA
TGTGCCAGCAGTTCCGGACTAGCCAGCGGGGAGCTGTCTTTT
CASSSGLASGELSF
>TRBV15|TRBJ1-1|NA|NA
TGTGCCACCACGCGGTCATCTTTTCGGAACGGTGAAGCTTTCTTT
CATTRSSFRNGEAFF
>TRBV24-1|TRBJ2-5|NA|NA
TGTGCCACCAGTGATGTACAGGAGGCTTGGGAGACCCAGTACTTC
CATSDVQEAWETQYF
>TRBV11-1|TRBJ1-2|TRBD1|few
TGTGCCAGCATACAGGGGGCCTATGGCTACACCTTC
CASIQGAYGYTF